The 25 T cell receptor beta chains in this list originate from one sample, sequenced in a study of regulatory T cells in long-lasting Graves disease (dated by TCRdb to the early 2020s). The intended sense of this specimen's time point label: newly diagnosed GD, antithyroid drugs for less than 3 months. For both TCR sequencing and RNA sequencing, RNA was extracted from PBMCs in TRIzol. The method behind the library was multiplex PCR. The sequencing machine was an Illumina HiSeq 4000. iRepertoire HTBI primers and Arm-PCR amplification of CDR3 regions were used to construct TCR beta libraries. TCRdb passed the public sequencing reads through fastp at Q25 and MiXCR, retaining productive beta sequences. Entries are consolidated by CDR3 protein sequence, retaining the most common genes and DNA. Here the sample has more than 450,000 distinct CDR3 sequences; around 15% occur a single time. The top ten clones comprise roughly an eighth of the sample.

The sample was also linked to a second study, of T cells in Graves' hyperthyroidism and ophthalmopathy.

This material consisted of peripheral blood mononuclear cells (PBMCs), taken at new diagnosis, from a patient treated with antithyroid drugs. The receptors originated from a middle-aged man with Graves disease. Donor details come from another sample of the same person, matched by shared clones.

CDR3 nucleotides: TGTGCCAGTAGTATCGAGCCGGGTTACCGGGGAGATACGCAGTATTTT. It specifies CASSIEPGYRGDTQYF. The chain is built from TRBV19 and TRBJ2-3; TRBD2 might be the D (5 bases). V was cut by 3 bases and J by 5 bases, with 18 bases left in between. Germline CDR1 LNHDA, CDR2 SQIVND (reference sequence). The CDR3 has 16 residues. The full variable domain, rest sourced from reference TRBV19 and TRBJ2-3, is DGGITQSPKYLFRKEGQNVTLSCEQNLNHDAMYWYRQDPGQGLRLIYYSQIVNDFQKGDIAEGYSVSREKKESFPLTVTSAQKNPTAFYLCASSIEPGYRGDTQYFGPGTRLTVL.

This sequence joins TRBV5-8 and TRBJ2-1; 10 positions match TRBD2. The V gene's germline CDR1 is SGHTS and CDR2 YDEGEE. This CDR3 spans 17 amino acids. With V trimmed by 0 bases and J by 7 bases, 10 bases remained unmatched. As DNA, the CDR3 is TGTGCCAGCAGCTTGGGGACTCTAGCGGGAGTTGGAAATGAGCAGTTCTTC. Amino acid sequence: CASSLGTLAGVGNEQFF.

V gene TRBV20-1 combines with J gene TRBJ2-2; D gene uncertain. Germline assignment: CDR1 DFQATT and CDR2 SNEGSKA (reference sequence). The ends were cut back, 1 base at V and 5 bases at J, with 11 bases in the middle. The CDR3 has 14 residues. The CDR3 nucleotides are TGCAGTGCTAGAGTAATGGTGGGGACCGGGGAGCTGTTTTTT. It encodes CSARVMVGTGELFF.

This clonotype has at least ten counts. This chain links TRBV5-1 with TRBJ2-2; a weak D match, TRBD2 (6 bases). Germline V lookup: CDR1 SGHRS, CDR2 YFSETQ. V lost 4 bases and J lost 7, with 8 bases in between. This CDR3 comprises 12 residues. The CDR3 here is CASSREVGELFF. CDR3 nucleotides: TGCGCCAGCAGCAGGGAGGTCGGGGAGCTGTTTTTT.

The gene calls are TRBV27 and TRBJ2-7; D remains unclear. The CDR3 has 15 amino acids. The ends were cut back, 6 bases at V and 2 bases at J, with 17 bases in the middle. CDR1 and CDR2 (germline): MNHEY, SMNVEV (reference sequence). The CDR3 loop reads CASSATRIHAYEQYF. CDR3 in DNA: TGTGCCAGCAGCGCAACTCGTATTCACGCCTACGAGCAGTACTTC.

This clonotype was counted at least ten times. The chain uses TRBV29-1 and TRBJ2-1, with 8 bases fitting TRBD1. The CDR3 totals 14 residues. V was pared by 7 bases and J by 6 bases, with 11 bases of the junction left unmatched. Germline CDR1 SQVTM, CDR2 ANQGSEA. As DNA, the CDR3 is TGCAGCGCGACGTCCGGACAGGGCTTCAATGAGCAGTTCTTC. It encodes CSATSGQGFNEQFF.

In this sample, this clonotype turned up many times. The CDR3 protein is CASSQAAGVGREQYF. CDR3 sequence (DNA): TGTGCCAGCAGCCAAGCGGCGGGAGTAGGGCGGGAGCAGTACTTC. The chain employs TRBV3-1 and TRBJ2-7; 7 nucleotides align to TRBD2. CDR1 and CDR2 (germline): LGHDT, YNNKEL (reference sequence). The CDR3 has 15 residues. V gave up 1 base and J gave up 7 bases; unmatched junction bases: 10.

This clonotype was detected a few times. The V call is TRBV3-1, the J call TRBJ2-4; TRBD2 is a possible D gene (6 bases). There are 13 residues in the CDR3. CDR1 is LGHDT, CDR2 YNNKEL, per germline (reference sequence). The V gene lost 0 bases and the J gene lost 7 bases, with 7 bases spanning the gap. This chain's CDR3 is CASSQDAGNIQYF. Written as DNA, the CDR3 is TGTGCCAGCAGCCAAGATGCGGGGAACATTCAGTACTTC.

This clonotype was recorded many times. J is TRBJ1-5 and V is TRBV12-3 or TRBV12-4; D is possibly TRBD1 (6 bases). The CDR3 extends over 17 amino acids. Trimming shortened V by 1 base and J by 7 bases, and 20 bases separated the two germline ends. CDR3 nucleotides: TGTGCCAGCAGTTTAGGGACAGAGAATAGTAATCAGCAGCCCCAGCATTTT. This codes for CASSLGTENSNQQPQHF.

The sample holds many counts of this clonotype. The V call is TRBV28, the J call TRBJ2-3, with D unresolved. The V gene's germline CDR1 is MDHEN and CDR2 SYDVKM. The ends were cut back, 4 bases at V and 1 base at J, with 9 bases in the middle. This CDR3 has 14 amino acids. In nucleotides, the CDR3 is TGTGCCAGCAGTTCATTATCAGGCACAGATACGCAGTATTTT. Its translation: CASSSLSGTDTQYF.

The table lists this clonotype with many counts. The rearrangement links TRBV5-6 to TRBJ2-5; D gene ambiguous. This CDR3 region has 14 residues. CDR1 SGHDT and CDR2 YYEEEE come from the germline V gene. V lost 0 bases and J lost 5, with 11 bases in between. CDR3 DNA sequence: TGTGCCAGCAGCTTGGTAGGAAGTGGGGAGACCCAGTACTTC. Encoded protein: CASSLVGSGETQYF.

This sequence joins TRBV9 and TRBJ2-5; perhaps TRBD2 as D (6 bases). V was clipped by 4 bases and J by 5 bases, with 21 bases between them. Germline assignment: CDR1 SGDLS and CDR2 YYNGEE. The CDR3 extends over 16 amino acids. CDR3 residues: CASSLSGEGAGETQYF. The CDR3 region has the DNA TGTGCCAGCAGCCTCTCGGGAGAGGGAGCGGGTGAGACCCAGTACTTC.

This clonotype was found many times. This chain uses TRBV28 with TRBJ1-5; unclear D gene. This CDR3 comprises 13 residues. In germline, CDR1 is MDHEN, CDR2 SYDVKM. V was pared by 3 bases and J by 4 bases, with 7 bases between. CDR3 in amino acids: CASSFAGNQPQHF. The DNA of the CDR3 is TGTGCCAGCAGTTTTGCAGGTAATCAGCCCCAGCATTTT.

The V gene is TRBV20-1, the J gene TRBJ2-7; D is ambiguous. The CDR3 runs 14 residues. With 0 bases removed from V and 1 base from J, the gap between germline ends came to 10 bases. Germline V lookup: CDR1 DFQATT, CDR2 SNEGSKA (reference sequence). In DNA, the CDR3 is TGCAGTGCTAGAGATCCTACACAGTCCTACGAGCAGTACTTC. This codes for CSARDPTQSYEQYF.

This clonotype showed up many times. This chain connects TRBV2 to TRBJ2-3, with D hard to call. CDR1 SNHLY and CDR2 FYNNEI come from the germline V gene. V lost 11 bases, J lost 3 bases, and 6 bases lay in between. The CDR3 is made up of 10 amino acids. DNA of the CDR3: TGTGCCCACTATACAGATACGCAGTATTTT. Residues: CAHYTDTQYF. Full variable domain (outside the CDR3, taken from reference TRBV2 and TRBJ2-3): EPEVTQTPSHQVTQMGQEVILRCVPISNHLYFYWYRQILGQKVEFLVSFYNNEISEKSEIFDDQFSVERPDGSNFTLKIRSTKLEDSAMYFCAHYTDTQYFGPGTRLTVL.

This clonotype was recorded a few times. The gene calls are TRBV6-1 and TRBJ2-3, with 12 bases fitting TRBD2. The germline gives CDR1 MNHNS, CDR2 SASEGT. The CDR3 runs 16 residues. The junction had 10 bases not matched to a gene; V was cut back by 6 bases and J by 6 bases. The CDR3 region is CASRGLAGGPRDTQYF. The CDR3 DNA is TGTGCCAGCAGGGGCCTAGCGGGAGGGCCGCGGGATACGCAGTATTTT.

At least ten counts were recorded for this clonotype. CDR3 sequence reads: CASSPPPGTRNTEAFF. The CDR3 DNA sequence: TGTGCCAGTAGTCCGCCGCCAGGGACTAGAAACACTGAAGCTTTCTTT. The chain couples TRBV19 to TRBJ1-1, with D perhaps TRBD1 (5 bases). The CDR3 is 16 residues long. V lost 5 bases to trimming and J lost 2 bases, with 18 bases between them. CDR1 is LNHDA, CDR2 SQIVND, per germline (reference sequence). The whole variable domain, filled in from reference TRBV19 and TRBJ1-1, reads DGGITQSPKYLFRKEGQNVTLSCEQNLNHDAMYWYRQDPGQGLRLIYYSQIVNDFQKGDIAEGYSVSREKKESFPLTVTSAQKNPTAFYLCASSPPPGTRNTEAFFGQGTRLTVV.

This clonotype was counted a few times. The chain is built from TRBV27 and TRBJ2-7, with D unresolved. Deletions cut 6 bases from V and 2 bases from J, with 17 bases between. There are 15 residues in the CDR3. CDR1 and CDR2 (germline): MNHEY, SMNVEV (reference sequence). CDR3 nucleotides: TGTGCCAGCAGCCACTCCCGGACGGGCCCCTACGAGCAGTACTTC. This encodes CASSHSRTGPYEQYF.

This clonotype was seen repeatedly, ten times or more. The chain combines TRBV3-1 with TRBJ2-5; 14 bases are a match to TRBD2. Germline V CDR1 and CDR2: LGHDT, YNNKEL (reference sequence). The CDR3 is made up of 16 amino acids. The V and J ends lost 4 bases and 0 bases, in that order; junction bases with no gene match: 1. The DNA of the CDR3 is TGTGCCAGCAGCCCGGGACTAGCGGGAGACCAAGAGACCCAGTACTTC. It is translated as CASSPGLAGDQETQYF.

The V gene is TRBV20-1, the J gene TRBJ2-1, with TRBD2 matching over 12 bases. Germline V gives CDR1 DFQATT, CDR2 SNEGSKA (reference sequence). J gave up 2 bases and V 0 bases, and 2 bases lay outside the gene matches. This CDR3 has 16 residues. CDR3 sequence reads: CSARDGTSGPYNEQFF. The CDR3 nucleotides are TGCAGTGCTAGAGATGGGACTAGCGGGCCCTACAATGAGCAGTTCTTC.

This clonotype was counted once. This sequence joins TRBV20-1 and TRBJ2-1; 16 bases match TRBD2. CDR1 and CDR2 (germline): DFQATT, SNEGSKA (reference sequence). CDR3 size: 17 residues. Trimming cost V 8 bases and J 3 bases; bases outside gene matches: 10. The CDR3 is CSTTGTSGRAYYNEQFF. DNA of the CDR3: TGCAGTACTACCGGGACTAGCGGGAGGGCCTACTACAATGAGCAGTTCTTC.

This clonotype appeared many times. This chain joins TRBV24-1 and TRBJ2-3; TRBD1 agrees at 7 bases. Germline CDR1 and CDR2: KGHDR and SFDVKD. V lost 2 bases and J lost 8; bases outside the gene matches: 9. There are 15 residues in the CDR3. In DNA, the CDR3 is TGTGCCACCAGTGATTACACAGGGGCGCCAGGTACGCAGTATTTT. It codes for CATSDYTGAPGTQYF.

This clonotype has just a few counts. V gene TRBV3-1 combines with J gene TRBJ2-1; D possibly matches TRBD1 or TRBD2 (5 bases each). V shed 4 bases and J shed 5 bases, with 15 bases lying between them. Germline V gene lookup returns CDR1 LGHDT and CDR2 YNNKEL (reference sequence). This CDR3 has 15 amino acids. DNA of the CDR3: TGTGCCAGCAGCCTCGGGTGGGGGAGTGACAATGAGCAGTTCTTC. Amino acid sequence: CASSLGWGSDNEQFF.

This clonotype was observed a handful of times. This chain joins TRBV28 and TRBJ2-1; 9 positions agree with TRBD2. Germline CDR1 MDHEN, CDR2 SYDVKM. Germline trimming cut 5 bases from V and 5 bases from J; bases unmatched to any gene: 4. The CDR3 is 14 amino acids. The CDR3 loop reads CASSSGRPNNEQFF. Here the CDR3 DNA reads TGTGCCAGCAGTAGCGGGAGGCCCAACAATGAGCAGTTCTTC.

V and J are TRBV3-1 and TRBJ1-1, with D unresolved. This CDR3 comprises 15 residues. V was shortened by 0 bases and J by 5 bases, with 13 bases between the two germline ends. CDR1 and CDR2 (germline): LGHDT, YNNKEL (reference sequence). CDR3 sequence: CASSQEVQAATEAFF. The CDR3 coding sequence is TGTGCCAGCAGCCAAGAGGTACAAGCTGCTACTGAAGCTTTCTTT.